This T cell receptor (beta chain) stems from a study of T cell responses to AZD1222 COVID-19 vaccine. Study-wide results and limits: Only a handful of AZD1222 recipients were seropositive at baseline.

Turning to this clone: Antigen specificity is unknown. Other DNA sequences in this specimen translate into the identical CDR3.

The ends were cut back, 5 bases at V and 3 bases at J, with 6 bases in the middle. The CDR3 totals 11 residues. Germline V gene data show CDR1 as DFQATT and CDR2 as SNEGSKA (reference sequence). Data came from immunoSEQ multiplex PCR; TCRdb stores just in-frame clones and leaves some out. Counted here are over 150,000 clones, about 92% occurring once; the ten biggest clones make up about 10%. This clonotype was sampled from an adult in good health. The chain combines TRBV20-1 with TRBJ2-3; D gene uncertain. Sequenced material: peripheral blood, taken on day 0 of AZD1222 vaccination. DNA of the CDR3: TGCAGTGCTCCGCGAACAGATACGCAGTATTTT. It translates to CSAPRTDTQYF.